Below, 24 T cell receptor beta chains from the same sample are listed, as sequenced in a study of tumor-infiltrating lymphocytes in oesophageal squamous cell carcinoma. TCRdb re-called the PCR reads with MiXCR, one entry per CDR3 protein. The table lists over 11,000 distinct CDR3 sequences, roughly 47% of them singletons. Sequenced sample: blood. The origin of the receptors is a male donor with esophageal squamous cell carcinoma.

This chain joins TRBV7-3 and TRBJ2-6; unclear D gene. TRBJ1-6 matches the DNA end more closely, so the J call is doubtful. Germline V lookup: CDR1 SGHTA, CDR2 FQGTGA. The CDR3 length is 13 residues. The CDR3 nucleotides are TGTGCCAGCAGCTTAATCTATAATTCACCCCTCCACTTT. This encodes CASSLIYNSPLHF.

The V gene is TRBV7-2, the J gene TRBJ2-1, with 8 positions matching TRBD2. CDR3 length: 16 residues. From germline, CDR1 is SGHTA and CDR2 FQGNSA. The junction had 14 bases not matched to a gene; V was cut back by 3 bases and J by 10 bases. CDR3 protein: CASSLATSGGWGEQFF. In DNA form, the CDR3 reads TGTGCCAGCAGCTTGGCGACGAGCGGGGGCTGGGGCGAGCAGTTCTTC.

This clonotype counts as medium-sized. The chain is built from TRBV28 and TRBJ2-5; TRBD1 agrees at 7 bases. The CDR3 totals 14 residues. The germline gives CDR1 MDHEN, CDR2 SYDVKM. The J segment lost 2 bases and the V segment lost 6 bases, leaving 6 bases of the junction unmatched. In nucleotides, the CDR3 is TGTGCCAGCAGCAAACTGGGACAGCAAGAGACCCAGTACTTC. This codes for CASSKLGQQETQYF.

This clonotype was counted ten times or more. The rearrangement joins TRBV6-4 to TRBJ2-2, with no clear D. V lost 2 bases and J 2 bases, leaving 3 bases between the germline ends. The CDR3 runs to 13 residues. Germline lookup yields CDR1 MRHNA and CDR2 SNTAGT. The CDR3 sequence: CASSDHNTGELFF. For the CDR3, the DNA is TGTGCCAGCAGTGACCATAACACCGGGGAGCTGTTTTTT.

This clonotype was observed once. The genes are TRBV12-3 or TRBV12-4 and TRBJ2-5; 11 nucleotides align to TRBD2. The DNA matches TRBJ2-7 better at its end, which makes the J call doubtful. The CDR3 totals 16 residues. For the CDR3, the DNA is TGTGCCAGCAGTGCCCACGGGACTAGCGGTTCCTACGAGCAGTACTTC. It specifies CASSAHGTSGSYEQYF.

This clonotype was seen a few times. The chain links TRBV15 to TRBJ2-2, with D unresolved. The CDR3 totals 15 residues. CDR1 LNHNV and CDR2 YYDKDF come from the germline V gene (reference sequence). Trimming shortened V by 0 bases and J by 6 bases, and 11 bases separated the two germline ends. The CDR3: CATSREGFGAGELFF. The CDR3 bases are TGTGCCACCAGCAGAGAGGGCTTCGGTGCCGGGGAGCTGTTTTTT.

In its sample, this clonotype is medium-sized. Its ends do not fully match the called genes, so a read error is possible. This chain uses TRBV7-7 with TRBJ2-3, with TRBD1 matching 10 bases. This CDR3 is built from 14 residues. Germline V lookup: CDR1 SSHAT, CDR2 FNYEAQ (reference sequence). The CDR3: CASSPTGGTDTQYF. The DNA of the CDR3 is TGTGCTAGCAGCCCGACAGGGGGCACGGATACGCAGTATTTT.

The rearrangement uses TRBV12-3 or TRBV12-4 and TRBJ2-4; the D gene is possibly TRBD1 (7 bases). CDR3 length equals 18 residues. Trimming removed 5 bases at V and 2 bases at J, with 22 bases between. In nucleotides, the CDR3 is TGTGCCAGCAGTACGCGCGGGCAGGCGGGACAGTCCAAAAACATTCAGTACTTC. It specifies CASSTRGQAGQSKNIQYF.

This clonotype was detected ten times or more. A clone one base away is much larger, so this may be a read error. The genes are TRBV11-3 and TRBJ2-1, with TRBD2 matching 11 bases. The better agreement between TRBJ2-7 and the DNA end casts doubt on the J call. The CDR3 is made up of 16 amino acids. In germline, CDR1 is SGHNT, CDR2 YENEEA. The CDR3 region is CASSLGTSGVYNEQYF. The CDR3 DNA reads TGTGCCAGCAGCCTCGGGACTAGCGGAGTCTACAATGAGCAGTACTTC.

The V call is TRBV7-8, the J call TRBJ2-6; D is ambiguous. This CDR3 has 18 amino acids. Trimming cost V 1 base and J 0 bases, with 13 bases left between them. CDR1 is SGHVS and CDR2 is FQNEAQ in the germline V gene. CDR3 DNA sequence: TGTGCCAGCAGCTTAGTAGGTCTTGATTTCTCTGGGGCCAACGTCCTGACTTTC. It codes for CASSLVGLDFSGANVLTF.

V gene TRBV6-1 combines with J gene TRBJ2-5, with TRBD1 matching 7 bases. This CDR3 region has 15 residues. Losses at the gene ends were 2 bases for V and 1 base for J; bases not matched to a gene: 4. In germline, CDR1 is MNHNS, CDR2 SASEGT. The CDR3, as DNA: TGTGCCAGCAGTGAACCTTACAGGGGCCAAGAGACCCAGTACTTC. Encoded protein: CASSEPYRGQETQYF.

This clonotype has just a few counts. The chain uses TRBV28 and TRBJ1-2; D call uncertain. The germline CDR1 and CDR2 sequences are MDHEN and SYDVKM. V lost 6 bases, J lost 2 bases, and 4 bases lay in between. CDR3 length: 11 residues. For the CDR3, the DNA is TGTGCCAGCAGGGACAACTATGGCTACACCTTC. Amino acids: CASRDNYGYTF.

The chain is built from TRBV28 and TRBJ2-7, with a weak D call TRBD1 (6 bases). The end of the DNA aligns better with TRBJ2-1, so the J call may be wrong. In germline, CDR1 is MDHEN, CDR2 SYDVKM. CDR3 length: 16 residues. In DNA, the CDR3 is TGTGCCAGCAGGGGTACAGGGTCGGGCTCCTACAATGAGCAGTTCTTC. Translated, it gives CASRGTGSGSYNEQFF.

The J gene is TRBJ2-3, the V gene TRBV7-9; TRBD2 agrees at 8 bases. V lost 3 bases to trimming and J lost 4 bases; unmatched junction nucleotides: 12. Germline loops: CDR1 SEHNR, CDR2 FQNEAQ (reference sequence). The CDR3 loop spans 17 amino acids. The CDR3 region is CASSLSGSGGPPDTQYF. CDR3 nucleotides: TGTGCCAGCAGCTTGAGTGGCTCGGGAGGGCCCCCAGATACGCAGTATTTT.

The rearrangement joins TRBV7-3 to TRBJ2-1, with unresolved D. The CDR3 is 14 residues long. Between the trimmed V and J ends, which lost 5 bases and 3 bases, there was a span of 11 bases. Germline V gives CDR1 SGHTA, CDR2 FQGTGA. The CDR3 region has the DNA TGTGCCAGCAGCGTAGGTGCTGGCTACAATGAGCAGTTCTTC. Protein: CASSVGAGYNEQFF.

In its sample, this clonotype is medium-sized. The chain combines TRBV6-1 with TRBJ2-6; 7 bases match TRBD1. The CDR3 covers 15 residues. Germline V gene lookup returns CDR1 MNHNS and CDR2 SASEGT. Germline trimming cut 3 bases from V and 6 bases from J; bases unmatched to any gene: 5. CDR3 nucleotide sequence: TGTGCCAGCAGTGAGACAGGGTTTACGGCCAACGTCCTGACTTTC. Protein product: CASSETGFTANVLTF.

In this sample, this clonotype turned up a few times. A clone one base away is much larger, so this may be a read error. V is TRBV5-4 and J is TRBJ2-5, with 10 bases fitting TRBD2. V lost 3 bases to trimming and J lost 11 bases; unmatched junction nucleotides: 13. This CDR3 comprises 15 residues. Germline lookup yields CDR1 SGHNT and CDR2 YYREEE (reference sequence). CDR3 sequence: CASSWLAGGRNEQYF. The CDR3 DNA is TGTGCCAGCAGCTGGTTAGCGGGAGGTAGGAATGAGCAGTACTTC.

This chain joins TRBV7-6 and TRBJ2-3; D gene ambiguous. CDR1 and CDR2 (germline): SGHVS, FNYEAQ. Trimming shortened V by 5 bases and J by 4 bases, and 13 bases separated the two germline ends. The CDR3 contains 14 residues. The CDR3 DNA reads as TGTGCCAGCAGCCTCTCTATAATAGCAGATACGCAGTATTTT. Protein product: CASSLSIIADTQYF.

For this clonotype: Relative to the germline gene, one junction end is altered; a read error may explain this. This sequence joins TRBV7-9 and TRBJ2-1, with 8 nucleotides matching TRBD1. The tail of the sequence fits TRBJ1-2 better, so the J call may be wrong. The length of the CDR3 is 19 residues. The germline V gene has CDR1 SEHNR and CDR2 FQNEAQ (reference sequence). CDR3 protein: CASSLELGETGALIYGYTF. In DNA, the CDR3 is TGTGCCAGCAGCTTAGAGCTCGGGGAGACAGGGGCTCTAATCTATGGTTACACCTTC.

The V call is TRBV9, the J call TRBJ2-1; 7 bases fit TRBD1. The trim removed 3 bases at V and 13 bases at J, leaving 13 bases unmatched. This CDR3 is 14 amino acids long. Germline lookup yields CDR1 SGDLS and CDR2 YYNGEE. Here the CDR3 reads CASSARQGSETQFF. The CDR3 DNA reads TGTGCCAGCAGCGCCAGACAGGGTTCCGAGACCCAGTTCTTC. Using reference TRBV9 and TRBJ2-1 for the parts outside the CDR3, the full variable domain is DSGVTQTPKHLITATGQRVTLRCSPRSGDLSVYWYQQSLDQGLQFLIQYYNGEERAKGNILERFSAQQFPDLHSELNLSSLELGDSALYFCASSARQGSETQFFGPGTRLTVL.

The chain has TRBV6-6 and TRBJ2-7; no firm D call. The J call could be wrong; TRBJ2-5 is a better fit for the DNA end. This CDR3 has 13 residues. Germline V gene sequence: CDR1 MNHNY, CDR2 SVGAGI (reference sequence). CDR3 protein: CASSYGRKETQYF. The CDR3 nucleotides read TGTGCCAGCAGTTACGGGCGGAAAGAGACCCAGTACTTC.

The rearrangement links TRBV20-1 to TRBJ2-3, with TRBD2 matching over 9 bases. J gave up 2 bases and V 3 bases, and 12 bases lay outside the gene matches. The CDR3 extends over 17 amino acids. The germline V gene encodes CDR1 DFQATT and CDR2 SNEGSKA (reference sequence). The CDR3 sequence: CSASPPVAGEITDTQYF. The DNA for the CDR3 is TGCAGTGCTAGCCCCCCCGTAGCGGGAGAGATCACAGATACGCAGTATTTT.

This clonotype occurred many times. The chain has TRBV5-6 and TRBJ2-5; D might be TRBD2 (5 bases). The V gene's germline CDR1 is SGHDT and CDR2 YYEEEE. Trimming cost V 0 bases and J 5 bases, with 17 bases left between them. The CDR3 spans 16 residues. CDR3 nucleotides: TGTGCCAGCAGCTTGGCCTTGGACTCCAGGTCGGAGACCCAGTACTTC. Translated, it gives CASSLALDSRSETQYF.

The chain recombines TRBV7-9 with TRBJ1-1; D ambiguous. The CDR3 extends over 14 amino acids. Germline V gene sequence: CDR1 SEHNR, CDR2 FQNEAQ (reference sequence). V lost 4 bases and J lost 0, with 9 bases in between. CDR3 nucleotides: TGTGCCAGCAGCTCTCATGCCCTGAACACTGAAGCTTTCTTT. This translates into CASSSHALNTEAFF.